This passage covers 16 T cell receptor beta chains from one sample sequenced in a study of cytomegalovirus exposure and HLA in healthy donors. With 60 Vbeta and 13 Jbeta primers, the PCR was carried out. Some clones are missing from TCRdb's copy, which holds only in-frame ones; the method was immunoSEQ multiplex PCR. The sample records 150,000 to 200,000 clones, about 80% being singletons. Sequencing was done on a sample of PBMCs. These receptor sequences come from a man between 50 and 59 years old in good health and CMV-seropositive.

V usage is TRBV27 and J usage is TRBJ2-5, with TRBD2 matching 11 bases. Matching the DNA end better, TRBJ2-7 makes the J call doubtful. CDR3 size: 16 residues. Germline CDR1 reads MNHEY; CDR2 reads SMNVEV (reference sequence). Here the CDR3 reads CASSLTLAGGSYEQYF. The CDR3 bases are TGTGCCAGCAGTTTAACGCTAGCGGGGGGTTCCTACGAGCAGTACTTC.

The chain couples TRBV19 to TRBJ2-1; 7 positions match TRBD2. Germline V gene lookup returns CDR1 LNHDA and CDR2 SQIVND (reference sequence). V gave up 6 bases and J gave up 4 bases; unmatched junction bases: 9. This CDR3 is 15 amino acids long. CDR3 DNA sequence: TGTGCCAGTAGAATCGGCGGGGGAACTTACAATGAGCAGTTCTTC. Translation gives CASRIGGGTYNEQFF. Complete variable domain (other parts from reference TRBV19 and TRBJ2-1): DGGITQSPKYLFRKEGQNVTLSCEQNLNHDAMYWYRQDPGQGLRLIYYSQIVNDFQKGDIAEGYSVSREKKESFPLTVTSAQKNPTAFYLCASRIGGGTYNEQFFGPGTRLTVL.

The rearrangement links TRBV10-3 to TRBJ1-1; no clear D gene. The CDR3 sequence is 16 residues long. Germline CDR1 and CDR2: ENHRY and SYGVKD. The V end was cut by 3 bases, the J end by 0 bases, with 14 bases between. The CDR3 DNA sequence: TGTGCCATCAGTGAAAGAGGTGTCGGTTTGAACACTGAAGCTTTCTTT. Translated: CAISERGVGLNTEAFF.

V usage is TRBV5-1 and J usage is TRBJ2-1; D remains unclear. The germline V gene encodes CDR1 SGHRS and CDR2 YFSETQ. The ends were cut back, 0 bases at V and 6 bases at J, with 13 bases in the middle. This CDR3 comprises 15 residues. The CDR3 loop reads CASSLEQRGGNEQFF. The CDR3 DNA reads TGCGCCAGCAGCTTGGAGCAGAGAGGCGGCAATGAGCAGTTCTTC. The complete variable domain, with remaining parts taken from reference TRBV5-1 and TRBJ2-1, reads KAGVTQTPRYLIKTRGQQVTLSCSPISGHRSVSWYQQTPGQGLQFLFEYFSETQRNKGNFPGRFSGRQFSNSRSEMNVSTLELGDSALYLCASSLEQRGGNEQFFGPGTRLTVL.

The chain combines TRBV18 with TRBJ1-6, with 7 bases matching TRBD1. The V and J ends lost 2 bases and 6 bases, in that order; junction bases with no gene match: 7. The germline CDR1 and CDR2 sequences are KGHSH and LQKENI. The CDR3 covers 16 residues. This CDR3 is CASSPFTGQPNSPLHF. Here the CDR3 DNA reads TGTGCCAGCTCACCATTTACGGGACAGCCTAATTCACCCCTCCACTTT.

This chain uses TRBV7-2 with TRBJ2-7; TRBD2 matches 11 bases. Germline loops: CDR1 SGHTA, CDR2 FQGNSA. The CDR3 extends over 14 amino acids. Trimming at V came to 4 bases and at J to 6 bases, leaving 5 bases not matched to a gene. Here the CDR3 DNA reads TGTGCCAGCAGCTCTAGCGGGGGGCAAACCGAGCAGTACTTC. Translating gives CASSSSGGQTEQYF.

The chain employs TRBV6-1 and TRBJ1-1, with a tentative D call TRBD1 (5 bases). This CDR3 comprises 15 residues. Germline V gene lookup returns CDR1 MNHNS and CDR2 SASEGT. V shed 2 bases and J shed 5 bases, with 15 bases lying between them. The chain's CDR3 is CASSERGREGTEAFF. CDR3 coding DNA: TGTGCCAGCAGTGAAAGGGGCAGGGAGGGGACTGAAGCTTTCTTT.

This clone was detected once. This chain links TRBV11-3 with TRBJ2-5; the match to TRBD1 covers 9 bases. The V gene's germline CDR1 is SGHNT and CDR2 YENEEA. The CDR3 contains 16 residues. V lost 3 bases, J lost 2 bases, and 7 bases stayed unmatched. The CDR3 coding sequence is TGTGCCAGCAGCTTCCTTTCCGGGACAGGGCAAGAGACCCAGTACTTC. Encoded protein: CASSFLSGTGQETQYF. Together with reference TRBV11-3 and TRBJ2-5, the CDR3 gives the full variable domain: EAGVVQSPRYKIIEKKQPVAFWCNPISGHNTLYWYLQNLGQGPELLIRYENEEAVDDSQLPKDRFSAERLKGVDSTLKIQPAELGDSAVYLCASSFLSGTGQETQYFGPGTRLLVL.

This chain joins TRBV11-2 and TRBJ1-1; tentatively, D is TRBD1 (6 bases). The V gene's germline CDR1 is SGHAT and CDR2 FQNNGV. CDR3 size: 16 residues. The V end lost 2 bases, the J end lost 3 bases, and 16 bases lay between the germline ends. DNA of the CDR3: TGTGCCAGCAGCTTAAGTTTATTAGGGGGATACACTGAAGCTTTCTTT. Its protein product is CASSLSLLGGYTEAFF.

This clone was counted once. This chain links TRBV30 with TRBJ1-4, with D maybe TRBD1 (5 bases). CDR3 length equals 13 residues. CDR1 is GTSNPN and CDR2 is SVGIG in the germline V gene (reference sequence). V lost 1 base to trimming and J lost 4 bases, with 7 bases between them. Here the CDR3 reads CAWSGGLNEKLFF. In DNA form, the CDR3 reads TGTGCCTGGAGTGGGGGCCTTAATGAAAAACTGTTTTTT.

The V call is TRBV18, the J call TRBJ1-5, with D unresolved. Trimming removed 2 bases from V and 0 bases from J, with 8 bases in between. Germline V lookup: CDR1 KGHSH, CDR2 LQKENI. The CDR3 is 15 amino acids. The DNA of the CDR3 is TGTGCCAGCTCACCAAGCGGGGATAGCAATCAGCCCCAGCATTTT. Protein product: CASSPSGDSNQPQHF.

The chain recombines TRBV9 with TRBJ1-1; TRBD1 might be the D (6 bases). CDR1 SGDLS and CDR2 YYNGEE come from the germline V gene. Deletions cut 3 bases from V and 9 bases from J, with 12 bases between. The CDR3 has 12 residues. Written as DNA, the CDR3 is TGTGCCAGCAGCGAGGACACAGGGAAAGCTTTCTTT. This gives the protein CASSEDTGKAFF.

This clone came up a few times. V is TRBV5-8 and J is TRBJ2-3, with 10 bases identical to TRBD1. The germline CDR1 and CDR2 sequences are SGHTS and YDEGEE. The CDR3 spans 14 residues. V lost 4 bases, J lost 4 bases, and 3 bases stayed unmatched. In DNA, the CDR3 is TGTGCCAGCAGCCGCGGACAGGGGGCAGATACGCAGTATTTT. This encodes CASSRGQGADTQYF.

The chain's CDR3 is CASSIPTSGGADTQYF. CDR3 DNA: TGTGCCAGTAGTATCCCGACTAGCGGGGGCGCAGATACGCAGTATTTT. The V call is TRBV19, the J call TRBJ2-3, with 12 bases identical to TRBD2. The germline V gene encodes CDR1 LNHDA and CDR2 SQIVND (reference sequence). The CDR3 extends over 16 amino acids. Losses at the gene ends were 3 bases for V and 4 bases for J; bases not matched to a gene: 5.

This clone turned up a few times. The chain combines TRBV6-6 with TRBJ1-2; 9 bases are shared with TRBD1. CDR3 length equals 14 residues. The junction had 7 bases not matched to a gene; V was cut back by 5 bases and J by 6 bases. The V gene's germline CDR1 is MNHNY and CDR2 SVGAGI (reference sequence). The CDR3 loop reads CASSAQGARNGYTF. The CDR3 DNA reads as TGTGCCAGCAGTGCACAGGGGGCGCGAAATGGCTACACCTTC.

The rearrangement uses TRBV19 and TRBJ2-2; D gene ambiguous. V lost 1 base, J lost 8 bases, and 14 bases lay in between. Per the germline V gene, CDR1 is LNHDA and CDR2 is SQIVND (reference sequence). The CDR3 loop spans 15 amino acids. CDR3 region: CASSIVVTVVGELFF. The CDR3 DNA reads as TGTGCCAGTAGTATAGTAGTCACGGTCGTGGGGGAGCTGTTTTTT.